One and the same sample provided the 5 T cell receptor beta chains below, sequenced in a study of T cell responses to AZD1222 COVID-19 vaccine. The repertoire was sequenced with immunoSEQ multiplex PCR; TCRdb's copy has only in-frame clones and lacks some. The table for this sample gives some 150,000 clones. Sequencing was carried out using peripheral blood. The receptors originated from an adult in good health.

This chain joins TRBV5-4 and TRBJ1-1; maybe TRBD1 (5 bases). Germline CDR1 is SGHNT and CDR2 is YYREEE (reference sequence). CDR3 length equals 15 residues. The V and J ends lost 6 bases and 1 base respectively, with 16 bases between them. The CDR3 DNA reads as TGTGCCAGCACCCTCGGCACCGGGACGAACACTGAAGCTTTCTTT. Translation: CASTLGTGTNTEAFF.

V gene TRBV18 combines with J gene TRBJ1-1; no clear D gene. The CDR3 is made up of 13 amino acids. Germline lookup yields CDR1 KGHSH and CDR2 LQKENI. Trimming left V 2 bases short and J 8 bases short, with 12 bases between. CDR3 loop: CASSPSDPGEAFF. CDR3 coding DNA: TGTGCCAGCTCACCATCTGATCCCGGGGAAGCTTTCTTT.

V usage is TRBV7-2 and J usage is TRBJ2-3; 10 bases are a match to TRBD2. CDR3 length: 16 residues. Germline trimming cut 3 bases from V and 3 bases from J; bases unmatched to any gene: 6. CDR1 and CDR2 from the germline V gene are SGHTA and FQGNSA. CDR3 sequence: CASSFKLAGTTDTQYF. The CDR3 DNA sequence: TGTGCCAGCAGCTTTAAACTAGCGGGGACAACAGATACGCAGTATTTT.

The chain is built from TRBV7-8 and TRBJ2-5; TRBD2 agrees at 10 bases. From germline, CDR1 is SGHVS and CDR2 FQNEAQ. CDR3 size: 16 residues. J gave up 9 bases and V 5 bases, and 15 bases lay outside the gene matches. The CDR3 spells CASSTELAGRSWAQYF. CDR3 sequence (DNA): TGTGCCAGCAGCACGGAACTAGCGGGGCGCTCCTGGGCCCAGTACTTC.

This rearrangement joins TRBV2 to TRBJ1-3; unclear D gene. The CDR3 spans 14 residues. CDR1 SNHLY and CDR2 FYNNEI come from the germline V gene. The ends were cut back, 8 bases at V and 2 bases at J, with 13 bases in the middle. The CDR3 is CASLQHATGNTIYF. DNA of the CDR3: TGTGCCAGCCTACAGCACGCCACTGGAAACACCATATATTTT.